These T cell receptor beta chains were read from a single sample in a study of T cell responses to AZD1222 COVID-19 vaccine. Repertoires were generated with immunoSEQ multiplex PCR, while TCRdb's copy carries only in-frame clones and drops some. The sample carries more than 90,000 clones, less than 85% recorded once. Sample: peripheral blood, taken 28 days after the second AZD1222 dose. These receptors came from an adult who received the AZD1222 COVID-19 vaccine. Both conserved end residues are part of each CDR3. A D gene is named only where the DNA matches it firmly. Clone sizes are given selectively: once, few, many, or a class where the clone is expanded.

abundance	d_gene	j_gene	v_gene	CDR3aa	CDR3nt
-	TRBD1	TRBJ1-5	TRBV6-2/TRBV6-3	CASSSWVSRGGKNQPQHF	TGTGCCAGCAGTTCTTGGGTCTCCAGGGGGGGGAAAAATCAGCCCCAGCATTTT
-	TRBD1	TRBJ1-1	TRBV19	CASSFRGGGAEAFF	TGTGCCAGTAGTTTTCGAGGGGGCGGGGCTGAAGCTTTCTTT
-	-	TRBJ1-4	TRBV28	CASSLGERMGKLFF	TGTGCCAGCAGTTTAGGGGAAAGAATGGGAAAACTGTTTTTT
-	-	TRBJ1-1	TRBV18	CASSRGQLNTEAFF	TGTGCCAGCTCACGCGGACAGCTTAACACTGAAGCTTTCTTT
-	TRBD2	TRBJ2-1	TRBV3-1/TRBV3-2	CASSPNPRRGGRESYNEQFF	TGTGCCAGCAGCCCAAACCCCCGTCGTGGCGGGAGGGAATCCTACAATGAGCAGTTCTTC
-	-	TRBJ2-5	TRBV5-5	CASRVRGWETQYF	TGTGCCAGCAGGGTACGGGGATGGGAGACCCAGTACTTC
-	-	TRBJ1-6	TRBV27	CASSSQGSTLHF	TGTGCCAGCAGTTCACAGGGTTCAACCCTCCACTTT
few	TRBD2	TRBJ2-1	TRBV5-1	CASSLASGGYNEQFF	TGCGCCAGCAGCTTGGCTAGCGGGGGGTACAATGAGCAGTTCTTC
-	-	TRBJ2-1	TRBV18	CASSPFRVSEQFF	TGTGCCAGCTCACCCTTCAGGGTATCTGAGCAGTTCTTC
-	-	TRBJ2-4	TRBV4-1	CASSQDMSGPAKNIQYF	TGCGCCAGCAGCCAAGATATGTCAGGGCCGGCCAAAAACATTCAGTACTTC
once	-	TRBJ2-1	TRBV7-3	CASSLHTFNEQFF	TGTGCCAGCAGCCTACATACGTTCAATGAGCAGTTCTTC
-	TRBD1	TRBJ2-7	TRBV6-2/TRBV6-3	CASSYPPGQGDYEQYF	TGTGCCAGCAGTTACCCGCCGGGACAGGGCGACTACGAGCAGTACTTC
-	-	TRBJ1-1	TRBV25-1	CASSQTGIHTEAFF	TGTGCCAGCAGTCAAACAGGGATACACACTGAAGCTTTCTTT
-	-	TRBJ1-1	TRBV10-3	CATCRDAYEGTEAFF	TGTGCCACCTGCCGGGACGCTTACGAGGGCACTGAAGCTTTCTTT
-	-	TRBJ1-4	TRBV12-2	CASRTRRGNEKLFF	TGTGCAAGTCGCACCAGACGGGGGAATGAAAAACTGTTTTTT
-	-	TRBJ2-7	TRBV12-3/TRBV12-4	CASSAGVEQYF	TGTGCCAGCAGCGCAGGGGTCGAGCAGTACTTC
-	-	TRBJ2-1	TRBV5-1	CASRFDRSIYNEQFF	TGCGCCAGCAGATTTGACAGGTCGATATACAATGAGCAGTTCTTC
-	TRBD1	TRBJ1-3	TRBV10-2	CASSQLGTGAVNTIYF	TGCGCCAGCAGCCAGTTAGGAACAGGGGCTGTGAACACCATATATTTT
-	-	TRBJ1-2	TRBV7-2	CASSPGDLRGYTF	TGTGCCAGCAGCCCCGGGGACCTGAGAGGCTACACCTTC
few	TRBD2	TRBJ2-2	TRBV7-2	CASNNRLAGNTGELFF	TGTGCCAGCAACAATCGACTAGCGGGGAACACCGGGGAGCTGTTTTTT
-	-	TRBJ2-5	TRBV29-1	CSVEKQETQYF	TGCAGCGTTGAGAAGCAAGAGACCCAGTACTTC
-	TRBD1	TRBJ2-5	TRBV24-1	CATSPQGAEETQYF	TGTGCCACCAGTCCCCAGGGGGCCGAGGAGACCCAGTACTTC
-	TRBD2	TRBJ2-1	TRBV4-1	CASSQGLARRAYNEQFF	TGCGCCAGCAGCCAGGGACTAGCCCGACGGGCCTACAATGAGCAGTTCTTC
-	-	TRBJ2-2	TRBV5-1	CASSFNLMGRGTGELFF	TGCGCCAGCAGCTTTAACTTAATGGGGCGCGGCACCGGGGAGCTGTTTTTT
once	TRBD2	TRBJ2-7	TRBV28	CASSPPGAGRPYEQYF	TGTGCCAGCAGTCCTCCTGGAGCGGGACGACCGTACGAGCAGTACTTC
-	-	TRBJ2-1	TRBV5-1	CASSLTGPPYNEQFF	TGCGCCAGCAGCTTAACAGGGCCTCCCTACAATGAGCAGTTCTTC
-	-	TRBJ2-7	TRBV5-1	CASSVGSTYEQYF	TGCGCCAGCAGCGTGGGTTCTACCTACGAGCAGTACTTC
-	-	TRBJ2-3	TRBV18	CASSPPSGVRTQYF	TGTGCCAGCTCACCACCGTCGGGAGTACGTACGCAGTATTTT
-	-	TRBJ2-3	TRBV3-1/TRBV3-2	CASSLEARGDTQYF	TGTGCCAGCAGCCTGGAGGCGAGGGGGGATACGCAGTATTTT